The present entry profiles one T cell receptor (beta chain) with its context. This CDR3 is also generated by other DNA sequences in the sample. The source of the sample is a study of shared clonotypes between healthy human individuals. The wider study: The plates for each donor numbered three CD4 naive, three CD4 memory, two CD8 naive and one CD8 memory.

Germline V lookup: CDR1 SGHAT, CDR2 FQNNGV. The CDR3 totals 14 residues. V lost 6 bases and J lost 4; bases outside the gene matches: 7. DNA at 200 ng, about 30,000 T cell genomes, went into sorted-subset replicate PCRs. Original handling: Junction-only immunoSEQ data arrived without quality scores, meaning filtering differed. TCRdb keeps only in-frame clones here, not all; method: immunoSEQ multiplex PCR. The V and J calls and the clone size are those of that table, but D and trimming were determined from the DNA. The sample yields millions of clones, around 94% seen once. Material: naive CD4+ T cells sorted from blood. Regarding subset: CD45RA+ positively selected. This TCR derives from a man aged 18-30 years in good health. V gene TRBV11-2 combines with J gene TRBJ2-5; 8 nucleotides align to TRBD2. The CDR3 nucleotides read TGTGCCAGCAGTTCACCGGGACTAGGAGAGACCCAGTACTTC. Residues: CASSSPGLGETQYF. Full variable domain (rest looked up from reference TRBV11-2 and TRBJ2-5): EAGVAQSPRYKIIEKRQSVAFWCNPISGHATLYWYQQILGQGPKLLIQFQNNGVVDDSQLPKDRFSAERLKGVDSTLKIQPAKLEDSAVYLCASSSPGLGETQYFGPGTRLLVL.